This T cell receptor beta chain was captured by sequencing in a study of long-term antiretroviral therapy in people with HIV. General observations from the study: HIV repertoires covered narrower CDR3 length ranges than controls did. Within the repertoire, clones expanded before ART were dominant at all time points.

The run of the v3.0 immunoSEQ assay was at survey level. Sequencing had a target that covered roughly 40,000-50,000 T-cell genomes per sample. Repertoires were generated with immunoSEQ multiplex PCR, while TCRdb's copy carries only in-frame clones and drops some. Of about 22,000 clones detected, around 76% appear once; the ten largest clones hold about 12%. CDR1 and CDR2 from the germline V gene are LGHNA and YSLEER. Unmatched junction bases numbered 16, after V lost 0 bases and J lost 10 bases. The CDR3 spans 20 residues. With respect to this clone: Its antigen remains unknown.

The chain links TRBV4-3 to TRBJ1-6; 12 nucleotides agree with TRBD1. The sequence derives from a woman between 35 and 50 years old with HIV. Source: unsorted PBMCs, taken approximately 1.8 years before starting antiretroviral therapy. The CDR3 here is CASSQDWWGQGAFRLSPLHF. The CDR3 coding sequence is TGCGCCAGCAGCCAAGACTGGTGGGGACAGGGGGCTTTTAGGTTATCACCCCTCCACTTT.